Presented here are 23 T cell receptor beta chains from one specimen sequenced in a study of cytomegalovirus exposure and HLA in healthy donors. This PCR relied on a set of 60 Vbeta primers and 13 Jbeta primers. Generated by immunoSEQ multiplex PCR, the TCRdb table keeps only in-frame clones and is missing some. Seen here are approximately 100,000 clones, over 60% observed once, and the top ten hold approximately 5%. Sample: PBMCs. The receptors were sampled from a man aged 55 to 70 in good health and CMV-seropositive.

The chain carries TRBV5-4 and TRBJ1-2, with TRBD1 matching over 8 bases. The CDR3 runs to 16 residues. J was trimmed by 4 bases and V by 0 bases; bases with no gene match: 8. Germline-derived CDR1 and CDR2 are SGHNT and YYREEE (reference sequence). The CDR3 sequence is CASSLAFGQGAYGYTF. DNA for the CDR3: TGTGCCAGCAGCTTGGCCTTTGGACAGGGAGCCTATGGCTACACCTTC. Based on the CDR3 plus reference TRBV5-4 and TRBJ1-2, the full variable domain is ETGVTQSPTHLIKTRGQQVTLRCSSQSGHNTVSWYQQALGQGPQFIFQYYREEENGRGNFPPRFSGLQFPNYSSELNVNALELDDSALYLCASSLAFGQGAYGYTFGSGTRLTVV.

About this clone: The junction departs from germline at one end; a sequencing error may be responsible. V and J are TRBV18 and TRBJ1-4, with 12 bases identical to TRBD1. The germline gives CDR1 KGHSH, CDR2 LQKENI. The CDR3 loop spans 17 amino acids. The CDR3: CASSHKGDRGRDENLFF. The CDR3, as DNA: TGTGCCAGCTCTCACAAGGGGGACAGGGGGCGCGATGAAAACCTGTTTTTT.

V is TRBV6-5 and J is TRBJ1-1; perhaps TRBD1 as D (5 bases). Germline CDR1 MNHEY, CDR2 SVGAGI. The V end was cut by 3 bases, the J end by 6 bases, with 11 bases between. The CDR3 has 13 residues. DNA for the CDR3: TGTGCCAGCAGTTATGCAGGGTCCCCTGAAGCTTTCTTT. It specifies CASSYAGSPEAFF.

The V call is TRBV4-1, the J call TRBJ1-1; 7 bases align to TRBD1. Per germline, CDR1 MGHRA and CDR2 YSYEKL. Trimming removed 4 bases from V and 1 base from J; junction bases left unmatched: 6. The CDR3 consists of 15 residues. The CDR3 nucleotides are TGCGCCAGCAGCCCTCCAGGGGGTTCGAACACTGAAGCTTTCTTT. This codes for CASSPPGGSNTEAFF.

V is TRBV27 and J is TRBJ2-3, with a possible D match to TRBD1 (5 bases). Looked up from germline, CDR1 is MNHEY and CDR2 is SMNVEV (reference sequence). CDR3 length equals 12 residues. With 0 bases removed from V and 12 bases from J, the gap between germline ends came to 10 bases. DNA for the CDR3: TGTGCCAGCAGTTTATCGTCAGGGCCCCAGTATTTT. Encoded protein: CASSLSSGPQYF.

The chain employs TRBV7-3 and TRBJ2-5, with TRBD1 identical over 7 bases. The CDR3 runs 14 residues. Germline-derived CDR1 and CDR2 are SGHTA and FQGTGA. With V trimmed by 2 bases and J by 2 bases, 2 bases remained unmatched. In DNA, the CDR3 is TGTGCCAGCAGCTTAGACAGGGTGCAAGAGACCCAGTACTTC. Translated, it gives CASSLDRVQETQYF.

In the case of this clone: The junction departs from germline at one end; a sequencing error may be responsible. The chain links TRBV7-9 to TRBJ2-3; tentative D call: TRBD1 (5 bases). Germline CDR1 and CDR2: SEHNR and FQNEAQ (reference sequence). The length of the CDR3 is 15 residues. The DNA of the CDR3 is TGTTCCAGCAGCCCACGGCAGGGTCCCACAGATACGCAGTATTTT. Translated: CSSSPRQGPTDTQYF.

The chain couples TRBV20-1 to TRBJ2-7; D unresolved. Germline CDR1 and CDR2: DFQATT and SNEGSKA (reference sequence). The CDR3 is 11 amino acids. Trimming stripped 6 bases from V and 4 bases from J, with 10 bases between. In DNA, the CDR3 is TGCAGTGCCAGGCCTGTGTACGAGCAGTACTTC. As protein: CSARPVYEQYF.

The chain employs TRBV9 and TRBJ2-2, with D possibly TRBD2 on 6 matching bases. The germline V gene encodes CDR1 SGDLS and CDR2 YYNGEE. This CDR3 comprises 18 residues. Trimming stripped 1 base from V and 7 bases from J, with 23 bases between. As DNA, the CDR3 is TGTGCCAGCAGCGTATTTGAACAGAGATCCCTCGGGGGCGGGGAGCTGTTTTTT. This encodes CASSVFEQRSLGGGELFF.

This clone was observed a few times. The chain is built from TRBV5-4 and TRBJ2-7; 7 nucleotides match TRBD1. CDR1 SGHNT and CDR2 YYREEE come from the germline V gene (reference sequence). This CDR3 contains 15 residues. Trimming cost V 5 bases and J 6 bases; bases outside gene matches: 14. CDR3: CASRPRTGPRLEQYF. The CDR3 region has the DNA TGTGCCAGCAGACCCCGGACAGGACCCCGACTCGAGCAGTACTTC.

This sequence joins TRBV7-2 and TRBJ2-5; D is perhaps TRBD1 (6 bases). The end of the DNA is better explained by TRBJ2-7, so the J call may be wrong. CDR3 length equals 14 residues. Germline CDR1 reads SGHTA; CDR2 reads FQGNSA. CDR3 region: CASSSGQSSYEQYF. The CDR3 nucleotides read TGTGCCAGCAGCTCAGGACAGAGCTCCTACGAGCAGTACTTC.

The chain carries TRBV7-7 and TRBJ2-1; a weak D match, TRBD1 (6 bases). V gave up 5 bases and J gave up 8 bases, with 16 bases separating them. CDR3 length: 14 residues. Germline V CDR1 and CDR2: SSHAT, FNYEAQ (reference sequence). The CDR3 loop reads CASSPRQVGDEQFF. CDR3 nucleotides: TGTGCCAGCAGCCCTAGACAGGTTGGCGATGAGCAGTTCTTC.

The rearrangement uses TRBV11-2 and TRBJ1-3; 7 bases are a match to TRBD1. Germline CDR1 reads SGHAT; CDR2 reads FQNNGV. J lost 0 bases, V lost 11 bases, and 13 bases had no gene match. The CDR3 length is 16 residues. CDR3 nucleotides: TGTGCCCACAGGGGTCTTCCGTGGCGCTCTGGAAACACCATATATTTT. This encodes CAHRGLPWRSGNTIYF. Full variable domain (remainder filled in from reference TRBV11-2 and TRBJ1-3): EAGVAQSPRYKIIEKRQSVAFWCNPISGHATLYWYQQILGQGPKLLIQFQNNGVVDDSQLPKDRFSAERLKGVDSTLKIQPAKLEDSAVYLCAHRGLPWRSGNTIYFGEGSWLTVV.

This chain connects TRBV6-5 to TRBJ1-1, with TRBD1 identical over 7 bases. The junction had 8 bases not matched to a gene; V was cut back by 5 bases and J by 2 bases. The CDR3 is 15 amino acids. The germline V gene encodes CDR1 MNHEY and CDR2 SVGAGI. The CDR3 nucleotides are TGTGCCAGCAGTAGACCGGGACAGCCCAACACTGAAGCTTTCTTT. As protein: CASSRPGQPNTEAFF.

This clone was seen just once. The CDR3 bases are TGTGCCAGCAGTCCTGGGACAGGCTACGAGCAGTACTTC. This encodes CASSPGTGYEQYF. The V and J genes are TRBV27 and TRBJ2-7; 8 bases match TRBD1. V gave up 5 bases and J gave up 3 bases; unmatched junction bases: 3. The CDR3 spans 13 residues. The V gene's germline CDR1 is MNHEY and CDR2 SMNVEV (reference sequence).

The V call is TRBV5-1, the J call TRBJ2-3; 9 bases are a match to TRBD2. The CDR3 has 16 amino acids. The V segment lost 0 bases and the J segment 5 bases; nucleotides outside the gene matches: 7. CDR1 is SGHRS, CDR2 YFSETQ, per germline. The CDR3 is CASSLASSGVEDTQYF. The CDR3 coding sequence is TGCGCCAGCAGCTTGGCCTCTAGCGGGGTGGAAGATACGCAGTATTTT.

V gene TRBV5-1 combines with J gene TRBJ2-2, with 11 bases fitting TRBD2. V was clipped by 4 bases and J by 5 bases; unmatched bases: 7. The length of the CDR3 is 16 residues. The germline CDR1 and CDR2 sequences are SGHRS and YFSETQ. The CDR3 region has the DNA TGCGCCAGCAGCCTTAGCGGGGGGGCCGGAACCGGGGAGCTGTTTTTT. It codes for CASSLSGGAGTGELFF.

V gene TRBV7-8 combines with J gene TRBJ2-5, with D uncertain. The CDR3 totals 14 residues. Trimming pared 1 base from V and 2 bases from J, leaving 8 bases between. CDR1 and CDR2 from the germline V gene are SGHVS and FQNEAQ. The CDR3 nucleotides read TGTGCCAGCAGCTTAGGTAGAGTTCAAGAGACCCAGTACTTC. It codes for CASSLGRVQETQYF.

The chain links TRBV15 to TRBJ1-5; D unresolved. CDR1 and CDR2 (germline): LNHNV, YYDKDF (reference sequence). The V end was cut by 0 bases, the J end by 0 bases, with 6 bases between. This CDR3 is built from 15 residues. The CDR3 sequence is CATSREHYSNQPQHF. CDR3 DNA sequence: TGTGCCACCAGCAGAGAACATTATAGCAATCAGCCCCAGCATTTT.

The chain combines TRBV7-3 with TRBJ1-1; TRBD1 is a possible D gene (6 bases). Per germline, CDR1 SGHTA and CDR2 FQGTGA. V gave up 5 bases and J gave up 8 bases, with 18 bases separating them. CDR3 size: 14 residues. The chain's CDR3 is CASSLNPRGSEAFF. The CDR3 DNA sequence: TGTGCCAGCAGCCTAAACCCCAGGGGTAGCGAAGCTTTCTTT.

This clone came up once. The rearrangement uses TRBV30 and TRBJ1-5; D ambiguous. Germline values: CDR1 GTSNPN, CDR2 SVGIG (reference sequence). V was trimmed by 5 bases and J by 7 bases, leaving 9 bases between them. This CDR3 spans 11 amino acids. Written as DNA, the CDR3 is TGTGCCTGGGGGAGAGGGCAGCCCCAGCATTTT. Protein: CAWGRGQPQHF.

The chain is built from TRBV10-3 and TRBJ2-1, with 12 bases matching TRBD2. Germline V gives CDR1 ENHRY, CDR2 SYGVKD. V lost 8 bases to trimming and J lost 8 bases; unmatched junction nucleotides: 7. This CDR3 has 14 amino acids. The CDR3, as DNA: TGTGCCATCGCCGCTAGCGGGGGGGCCTATGAGCAGTTCTTC. Translated, it gives CAIAASGGAYEQFF.

The chain links TRBV5-1 to TRBJ2-7, with D possibly matching TRBD2 (6 bases). The CDR3 extends over 15 amino acids. The germline CDR1 and CDR2 sequences are SGHRS and YFSETQ. Trimming left V 2 bases short and J 4 bases short, with 16 bases between. In DNA, the CDR3 is TGCGCCAGCAGCTTACTGGAATCCGGGAGTTACGAGCAGTACTTC. Translation gives CASSLLESGSYEQYF.